The text below deals with one TCR beta chain. Its target is unknown. The source of the sample is a study of cytomegalovirus exposure and HLA in healthy donors. Regarding the study as a whole: Most TCR sequences proved rare, with some public TCRs found in many donors. Listed as cytomegalovirus-associated were 164 TCR beta chains.

The CDR3 spans 15 residues. The data were produced by immunoSEQ multiplex PCR, yet TCRdb's version contains in-frame clones alone and is incomplete. The repertoire holds around 200,000 clones, with 80% to 85% as singletons. The chain uses TRBV21-1 and TRBJ2-2; the table names TRBD1, a call not compared with the DNA. TRBV21-1 is a documented pseudogene. This TCR was sampled from a woman aged 18-35 years in good health and CMV-seropositive. The source material was PBMCs. DNA of the CDR3: TGTGCCAGCAGCGGGAAACAGGGGGAAAACGGGGAGCTGTTTTTT. Its translation: CASSGKQGENGELFF.